This T cell receptor beta chain derives from a study of blood T cell repertoires in COVID-19. As for the study in general: Italy, Spain and the United States were the sources of the convalescent and acute COVID-19 samples. T cells, B-cell-depleted T cells, or PBMCs supplied cDNA or gDNA.

Patients in Seattle were enrolled during active infection, then followed longitudinally. Germline CDR1 and CDR2: SQVTM and ANQGSEA. The CDR3 is made up of 16 amino acids. The V end lost 4 bases, the J end lost 0 bases, and 17 bases lay between the germline ends. Clones were read by immunoSEQ multiplex PCR, and TCRdb kept only the in-frame ones, dropping some. The data show about 180,000 clones, with about 81% seen just once and approximately 12% held by the top ten. The chain joins TRBV29-1 to TRBJ2-3, with D hard to call. The sample consisted of peripheral blood. The sequence came from an elderly woman with COVID-19, enrolled during active disease. The CDR3 is CSVGVELRRSTDTQYF. The CDR3 region has the DNA TGCAGCGTTGGAGTTGAGTTAAGGAGAAGCACAGATACGCAGTATTTT.